One sample yielded the 10 T cell receptor beta chains listed below, sequenced in a study of blood T cells in healthy people across ages. Alongside a J-beta primer mix, a sample-barcoded 5' primer served in a second PCR lasting 7 to 11 cycles. TCRdb used MiXCR to reprocess the 5' RACE reads, holding one entry per CDR3 protein. The profile shows about 1.5 million distinct CDR3 sequences, about 43% of them singletons. The specimen was blood. Receptors originate from a young woman in good health.

This clonotype came up a few times. The V and J genes are TRBV6-1 and TRBJ2-7, with D tentatively TRBD2 (6 bases). V lost 3 bases and J 1 base, leaving 16 bases between the germline ends. CDR3 length: 16 amino acids. Germline-derived CDR1 and CDR2 are MNHNS and SASEGT. CDR3 sequence reads: CASSDPPLSGSYEQYF. The CDR3 bases are TGTGCCAGCAGTGATCCCCCTCTTAGCGGATCCTACGAGCAGTACTTC.

The chain uses TRBV7-2 and TRBJ2-7, with D possibly being TRBD1 or TRBD2 (6 bases each). Germline loops: CDR1 SGHTA, CDR2 FQGNSA. The germline V and J ends were trimmed by 5 bases and 0 bases, with 14 bases remaining between them. CDR3 length: 15 amino acids. CDR3 sequence: CASSAGAGSSYEQYF. The DNA for the CDR3 is TGTGCCAGCAGCGCAGGGGCCGGGAGCTCCTACGAGCAGTACTTC.

The chain carries TRBV20-1 and TRBJ1-1; D unclear. Germline CDR1 reads DFQATT; CDR2 reads SNEGSKA (reference sequence). V dropped 0 bases and J dropped 1 base, with 9 bases sitting between them. The CDR3 extends over 14 amino acids. CDR3 sequence reads: CSARDGRSNTEAFF. Here the CDR3 DNA reads TGCAGTGCTAGAGATGGGCGGTCGAACACTGAAGCTTTCTTT.

The rearrangement uses TRBV6-1 and TRBJ1-1; the match to TRBD1 covers 10 bases. The junction had 9 bases not matched to a gene; V was cut back by 4 bases and J by 4 bases. This CDR3 comprises 16 residues. Germline values: CDR1 MNHNS, CDR2 SASEGT. CDR3 in amino acids: CASSVLRQGAGTEAFF. In DNA form, the CDR3 reads TGTGCCAGCAGTGTCCTGAGACAGGGGGCAGGCACTGAAGCTTTCTTT.

The chain links TRBV4-1 to TRBJ2-3; 13 bases agree with TRBD2. Trimming took 5 bases from V and 0 from J; bases not matched to a gene: 5. Germline assignment: CDR1 MGHRA and CDR2 YSYEKL. CDR3 length: 17 residues. CDR3 bases: TGCGCCAGCAGCAAGGGGACTAGCGGGGTGAGCACAGATACGCAGTATTTT. Translated: CASSKGTSGVSTDTQYF.

This clonotype was seen more than once but under ten times. The V gene is TRBV2, the J gene TRBJ2-1; the D gene is possibly TRBD2 (6 bases). Germline CDR1 and CDR2: SNHLY and FYNNEI. The ends were cut back, 5 bases at V and 7 bases at J, with 18 bases in the middle. This CDR3 spans 15 amino acids. CDR3 sequence reads: CASSTGRDFTNEQFF. DNA for the CDR3: TGTGCCAGCAGTACCGGACGGGACTTCACGAATGAGCAGTTCTTC.

The chain joins TRBV6-5 to TRBJ1-1; TRBD1 matches 7 bases. This CDR3 has 14 residues. The junction had 12 bases not matched to a gene; V was cut back by 10 bases and J by 4 bases. CDR1 is MNHEY, CDR2 SVGAGI, per germline. The CDR3 reads CATEGDREATEAFF. CDR3 DNA sequence: TGTGCCACTGAGGGAGACAGGGAGGCCACTGAAGCTTTCTTT.

The rearrangement joins TRBV25-1 to TRBJ1-6; D is unclear. The CDR3 consists of 13 residues. Germline V gene sequence: CDR1 MGHDK, CDR2 SYGVNS. V was shortened by 1 base and J by 14 bases, with 12 bases between the two germline ends. The CDR3 region has the DNA TGTGCCAGCAGTGAATCAGGTCCTCCTACCCTCCACTTT. Its translation: CASSESGPPTLHF.

This clonotype was seen only a few times. The chain joins TRBV20-1 to TRBJ2-1; TRBD2 matches 7 bases. The V and J ends lost 0 bases and 7 bases, in that order; junction bases with no gene match: 9. The germline CDR1 and CDR2 sequences are DFQATT and SNEGSKA (reference sequence). The CDR3 totals 15 residues. The CDR3 sequence is CSARDPAGPGNEQFF. DNA for the CDR3: TGCAGTGCTAGAGATCCAGCGGGGCCGGGGAATGAGCAGTTCTTC.

The chain combines TRBV30 with TRBJ2-3; D gene uncertain. Germline lookup yields CDR1 GTSNPN and CDR2 SVGIG (reference sequence). This CDR3 is 15 amino acids long. The V gene lost 0 bases and the J gene lost 6 bases, with 16 bases spanning the gap. The CDR3 loop reads CAWSVIAKGYDTQYF. CDR3 coding DNA: TGTGCCTGGAGTGTTATAGCCAAGGGATACGATACGCAGTATTTT.